Presented here are 9 T cell receptor beta chains from one specimen sequenced in a study of regulatory T cells in long-lasting Graves disease. The time point here: newly diagnosed GD, antithyroid drugs for less than 3 months. PBMC-derived RNA was used for the TCR library. Sequencing libraries for TCR beta were prepared with iRepertoire HTBI primers and Arm-PCR of CDR3 regions. TCRdb redid the calling of the multiplex PCR reads with MiXCR, one entry per CDR3 protein. Counted here are hundreds of thousands of distinct CDR3 sequences, more than 15% occurring once; the ten biggest clones make up approximately 25%. This sample was shared with a second study, whose subject was T cells in Graves' hyperthyroidism and ophthalmopathy.

Sample: peripheral blood mononuclear cells (PBMCs), taken at new diagnosis, from a patient treated with antithyroid drugs. All receptors derive from a woman aged 35 to 59 with Graves disease.

This clonotype appeared many times. The CDR3 loop reads CASSPLQGTGNTIYF. DNA for the CDR3: TGTGCCAGCAGTCCTCTCCAGGGCACTGGAAACACCATATATTTT. The chain has TRBV12-3 or TRBV12-4 and TRBJ1-3; tentative D call: TRBD1 (5 bases). V lost 5 bases to trimming and J lost 2 bases, with 13 bases between them. The CDR3 is 15 residues long.

This clonotype was seen many times. The chain combines TRBV5-5 with TRBJ2-1; 8 positions agree with TRBD1. There are 14 residues in the CDR3. Germline values: CDR1 SGHKS, CDR2 YYEKEE (reference sequence). J was trimmed by 2 bases and V by 7 bases; bases with no gene match: 5. The CDR3 sequence is CASGGTGAYNEQFF. CDR3 bases: TGTGCCAGCGGCGGGACAGGAGCCTACAATGAGCAGTTCTTC.

Remarks on this clonotype: A much larger clone lies a single base off, so this may be a read error. The genes are TRBV20-1 and TRBJ2-7, with 8 bases identical to TRBD1. Germline V gene lookup returns CDR1 DFQATT and CDR2 SNEGSKA (reference sequence). The V and J ends lost 5 bases and 2 bases, in that order; junction bases with no gene match: 5. The CDR3 sequence is 13 residues long. In DNA form, the CDR3 reads TGCAGTGCTTTCCGGACAGGGACCTACGAGCAGTACTTC. It codes for CSAFRTGTYEQYF.

V and J are TRBV6-1 and TRBJ2-5; D is tentatively TRBD1 or TRBD2 (5 bases each). Germline V gene sequence: CDR1 MNHNS, CDR2 SASEGT. CDR3 length: 13 amino acids. V was cut by 4 bases and J by 4 bases, with 10 bases left in between. CDR3 in amino acids: CASSVGTVETQYF. The DNA of the CDR3 is TGTGCCAGCAGTGTAGGGACGGTAGAGACCCAGTACTTC.

This clonotype appeared many times. The rearrangement links TRBV2 to TRBJ2-7; 10 bases map to TRBD1. V shed 5 bases, J shed 2 bases, and the junction held 3 bases outside the gene matches. CDR3 size: 14 residues. In germline, CDR1 is SNHLY, CDR2 FYNNEI. Here the CDR3 DNA reads TGTGCCAGCAGTAGGGACAGGGGAACCTACGAGCAGTACTTC. It yields the protein CASSRDRGTYEQYF.

DNA of the CDR3: TGCAGCGTTACCGGGCTCCGCGGCAATGAGCAGTTCTTC. Translation: CSVTGLRGNEQFF. The chain is built from TRBV29-1 and TRBJ2-1; D gene uncertain. The CDR3 spans 13 residues. CDR1 and CDR2 (germline): SQVTM, ANQGSEA. The ends were cut back, 5 bases at V and 6 bases at J, with 14 bases in the middle.

The rearrangement uses TRBV2 and TRBJ2-7, with 15 bases that match TRBD2. The CDR3 runs 17 residues. V dropped 1 base and J dropped 4; count of bases not matched to a gene: 5. CDR1 SNHLY and CDR2 FYNNEI come from the germline V gene. The DNA of the CDR3 is TGTGCCAGCAGTGAAGGGACTAGCGGGGGGGCTGCGTACGAGCAGTACTTC. As protein: CASSEGTSGGAAYEQYF.

In this sample, this clonotype turned up many times. This CDR3 is CASSYRTGLNEKLFF. CDR3 bases: TGTGCCAGCAGTTATAGGACAGGCCTTAATGAAAAACTGTTTTTT. The chain combines TRBV12-3 or TRBV12-4 with TRBJ1-4; 7 bases align to TRBD1. This CDR3 has 15 amino acids. The V and J ends lost 4 bases and 4 bases, in that order; junction bases with no gene match: 6.

This clonotype came up many times. The chain uses TRBV7-2 and TRBJ1-1; TRBD1 might be the D (5 bases). CDR1 and CDR2 (germline): SGHTA, FQGNSA. Deletions cut 6 bases from V and 7 bases from J, with 12 bases between. There are 12 residues in the CDR3. CDR3 amino acids: CASRRDGYEAFF. The CDR3 DNA reads as TGTGCCAGCAGACGGGACGGATATGAAGCTTTCTTT.